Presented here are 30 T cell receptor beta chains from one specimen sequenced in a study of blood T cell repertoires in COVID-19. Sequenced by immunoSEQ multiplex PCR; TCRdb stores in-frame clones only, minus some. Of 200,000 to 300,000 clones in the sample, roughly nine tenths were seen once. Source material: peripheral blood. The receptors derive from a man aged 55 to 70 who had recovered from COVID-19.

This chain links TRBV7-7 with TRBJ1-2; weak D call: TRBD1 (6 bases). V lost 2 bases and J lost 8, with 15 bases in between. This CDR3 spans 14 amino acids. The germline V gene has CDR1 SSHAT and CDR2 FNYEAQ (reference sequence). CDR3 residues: CASSLIKDREGYTF. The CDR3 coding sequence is TGTGCCAGCAGCTTAATTAAGGACAGAGAAGGCTACACCTTC.

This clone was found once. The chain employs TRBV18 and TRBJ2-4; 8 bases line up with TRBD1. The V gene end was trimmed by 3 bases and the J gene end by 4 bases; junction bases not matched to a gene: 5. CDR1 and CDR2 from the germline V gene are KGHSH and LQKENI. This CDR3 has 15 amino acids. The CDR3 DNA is TGTGCCAGCTCACCCGGGGACAGGACTAAAAACATTCAGTACTTC. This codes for CASSPGDRTKNIQYF.

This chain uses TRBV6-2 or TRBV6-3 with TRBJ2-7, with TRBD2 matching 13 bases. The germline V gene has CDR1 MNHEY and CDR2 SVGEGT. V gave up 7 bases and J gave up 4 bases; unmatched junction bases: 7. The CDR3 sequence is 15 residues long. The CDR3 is CASNPTSGGAYEQYF. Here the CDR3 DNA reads TGTGCCAGCAACCCTACTAGCGGGGGGGCATACGAGCAGTACTTC.

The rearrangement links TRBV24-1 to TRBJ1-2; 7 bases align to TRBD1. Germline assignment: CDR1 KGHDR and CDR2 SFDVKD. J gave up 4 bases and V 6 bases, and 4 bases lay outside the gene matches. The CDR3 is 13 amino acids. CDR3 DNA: TGTGCCACCAGTAGGGACAGCCTCTATGGCTACACCTTC. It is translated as CATSRDSLYGYTF.

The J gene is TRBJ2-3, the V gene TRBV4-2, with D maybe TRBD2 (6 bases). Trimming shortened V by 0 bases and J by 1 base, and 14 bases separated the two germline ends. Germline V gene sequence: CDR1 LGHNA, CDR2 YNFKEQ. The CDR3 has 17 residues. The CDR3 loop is CASSQDSSGGGTDTQYF. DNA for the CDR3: TGTGCCAGCAGCCAAGATTCGTCCGGCGGGGGCACAGATACGCAGTATTTT.

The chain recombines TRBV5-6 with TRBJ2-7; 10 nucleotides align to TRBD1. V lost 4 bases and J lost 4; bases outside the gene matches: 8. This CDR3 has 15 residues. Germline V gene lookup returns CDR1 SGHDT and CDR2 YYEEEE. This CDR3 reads CASSGGTGVLYEQYF. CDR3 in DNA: TGTGCCAGCAGCGGGGGGACAGGGGTCCTTTACGAGCAGTACTTC. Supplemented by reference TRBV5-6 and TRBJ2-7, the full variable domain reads DAGVTQSPTHLIKTRGQQVTLRCSPKSGHDTVSWYQQALGQGPQFIFQYYEEEERQRGNFPDRFSGHQFPNYSSELNVNALLLGDSALYLCASSGGTGVLYEQYFGPGTRLTVT.

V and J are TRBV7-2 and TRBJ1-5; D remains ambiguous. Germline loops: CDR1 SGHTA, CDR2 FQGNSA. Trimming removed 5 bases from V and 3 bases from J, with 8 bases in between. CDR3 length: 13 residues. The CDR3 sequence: CASSGQINQPQHF. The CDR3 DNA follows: TGTGCCAGCAGCGGCCAGATCAATCAGCCCCAGCATTTT. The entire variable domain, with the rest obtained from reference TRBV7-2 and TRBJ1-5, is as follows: GAGVSQSPSNKVTEKGKDVELRCDPISGHTALYWYRQSLGQGLEFLIYFQGNSAPDKSGLPSDRFSAERTGGSVSTLTIQRTQQEDSAVYLCASSGQINQPQHFGDGTRLSIL.

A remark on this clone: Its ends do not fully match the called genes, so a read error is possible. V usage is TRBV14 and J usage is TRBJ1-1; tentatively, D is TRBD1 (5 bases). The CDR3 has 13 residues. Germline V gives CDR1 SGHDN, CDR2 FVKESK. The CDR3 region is CASSQQGGTAAFF. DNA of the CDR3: TGTGCCAGCAGCCAACAGGGAGGGACTGCAGCTTTCTTT. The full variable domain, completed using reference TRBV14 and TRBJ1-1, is EAGVTQFPSHSVIEKGQTVTLRCDPISGHDNLYWYRRVMGKEIKFLLHFVKESKQDESGMPNNRFLAERTGGTYSTLKVQPAELEDSGVYFCASSQQGGTAAFFGQGTRLTVV.

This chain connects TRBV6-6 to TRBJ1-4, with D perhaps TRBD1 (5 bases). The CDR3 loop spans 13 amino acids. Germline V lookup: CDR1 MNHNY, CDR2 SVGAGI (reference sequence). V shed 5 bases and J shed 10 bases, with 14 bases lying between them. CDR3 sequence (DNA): TGTGCCAGCAGTCCTGGGGACGGGGGAAAACTGTTTTTT. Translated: CASSPGDGGKLFF.

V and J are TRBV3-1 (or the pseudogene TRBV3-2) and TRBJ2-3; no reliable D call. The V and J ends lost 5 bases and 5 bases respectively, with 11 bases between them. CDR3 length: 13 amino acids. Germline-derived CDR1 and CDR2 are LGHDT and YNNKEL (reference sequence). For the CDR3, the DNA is TGTGCCAGCAGCGGCGACATGGTAGATACGCAGTATTTT. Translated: CASSGDMVDTQYF.

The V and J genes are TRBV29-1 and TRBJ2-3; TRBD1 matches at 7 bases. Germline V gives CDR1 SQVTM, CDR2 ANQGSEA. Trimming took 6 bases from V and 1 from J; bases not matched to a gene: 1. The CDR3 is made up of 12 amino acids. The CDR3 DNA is TGCAGCGTAGGACAGGGCACAGATACGCAGTATTTT. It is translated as CSVGQGTDTQYF.

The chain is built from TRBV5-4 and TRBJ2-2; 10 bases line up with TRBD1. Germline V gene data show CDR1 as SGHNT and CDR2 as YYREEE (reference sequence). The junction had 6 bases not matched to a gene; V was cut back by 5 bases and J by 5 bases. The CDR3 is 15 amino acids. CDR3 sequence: CASRRQGAGTGELFF. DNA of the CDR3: TGTGCCAGCAGACGACAGGGGGCAGGAACCGGGGAGCTGTTTTTT.

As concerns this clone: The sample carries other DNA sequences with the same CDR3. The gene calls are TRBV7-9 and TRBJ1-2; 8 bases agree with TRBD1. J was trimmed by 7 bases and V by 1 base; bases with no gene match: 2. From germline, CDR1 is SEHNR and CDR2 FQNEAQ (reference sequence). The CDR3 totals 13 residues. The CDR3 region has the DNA TGTGCCAGCAGCTTAGAGACAGGGGTTGGCTACACCTTC. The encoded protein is CASSLETGVGYTF.

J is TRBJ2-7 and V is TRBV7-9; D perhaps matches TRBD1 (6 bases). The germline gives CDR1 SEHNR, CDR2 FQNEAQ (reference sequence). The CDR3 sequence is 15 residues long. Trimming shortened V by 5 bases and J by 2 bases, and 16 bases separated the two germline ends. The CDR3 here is CASSGPGHITYEQYF. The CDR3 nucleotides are TGTGCCAGCAGCGGACCGGGACATATAACCTACGAGCAGTACTTC.

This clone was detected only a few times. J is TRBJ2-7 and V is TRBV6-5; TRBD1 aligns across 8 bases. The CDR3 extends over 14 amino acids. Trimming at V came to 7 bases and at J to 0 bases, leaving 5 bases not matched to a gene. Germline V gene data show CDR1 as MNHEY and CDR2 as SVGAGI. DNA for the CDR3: TGTGCCAGCACTCAGGGACAGGCCTCCTACGAGCAGTACGTC. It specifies CASTQGQASYEQYV.

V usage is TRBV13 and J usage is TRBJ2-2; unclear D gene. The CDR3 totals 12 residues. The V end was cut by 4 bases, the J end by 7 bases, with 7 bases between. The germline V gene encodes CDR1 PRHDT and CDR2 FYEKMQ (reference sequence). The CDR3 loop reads CASSSPHGELFF. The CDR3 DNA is TGTGCCAGCAGCTCCCCACACGGGGAGCTGTTTTTT.

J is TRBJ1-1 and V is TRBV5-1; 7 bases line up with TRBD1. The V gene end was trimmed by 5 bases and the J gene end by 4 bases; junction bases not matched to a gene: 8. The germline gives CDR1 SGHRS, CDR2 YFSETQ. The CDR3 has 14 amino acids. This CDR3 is CASRIATGATEAFF. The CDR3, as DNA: TGCGCCAGCAGGATCGCCACAGGGGCCACTGAAGCTTTCTTT.

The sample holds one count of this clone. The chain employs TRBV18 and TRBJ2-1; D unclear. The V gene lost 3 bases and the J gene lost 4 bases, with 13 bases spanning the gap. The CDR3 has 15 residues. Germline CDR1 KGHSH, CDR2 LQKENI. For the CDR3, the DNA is TGTGCCAGCTCACCCGGCGGAGACTCTTACAATGAGCAGTTCTTC. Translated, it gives CASSPGGDSYNEQFF.

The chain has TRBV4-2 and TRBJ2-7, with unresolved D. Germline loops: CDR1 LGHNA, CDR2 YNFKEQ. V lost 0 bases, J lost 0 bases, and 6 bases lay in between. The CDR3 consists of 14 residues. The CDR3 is CASSQDHSSYEQYF. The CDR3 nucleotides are TGTGCCAGCAGCCAAGATCACTCCTCCTACGAGCAGTACTTC.

The CDR3 reads CASSPFRAADTQYF. In nucleotides, the CDR3 is TGTGCCAGCAGCCCTTTTAGAGCGGCAGATACGCAGTATTTT. The chain joins TRBV27 to TRBJ2-3; a weak D match, TRBD2 (5 bases). This CDR3 has 14 amino acids. Trimming cost V 6 bases and J 4 bases, with 14 bases left between them. CDR1 and CDR2 (germline): MNHEY, SMNVEV (reference sequence).

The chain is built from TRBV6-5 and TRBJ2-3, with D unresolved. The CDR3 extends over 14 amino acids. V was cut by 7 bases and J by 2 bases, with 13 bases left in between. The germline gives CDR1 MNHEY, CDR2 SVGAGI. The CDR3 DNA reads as TGTGCCAGCACCCATGGTAGTTTCACAGATACGCAGTATTTT. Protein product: CASTHGSFTDTQYF.

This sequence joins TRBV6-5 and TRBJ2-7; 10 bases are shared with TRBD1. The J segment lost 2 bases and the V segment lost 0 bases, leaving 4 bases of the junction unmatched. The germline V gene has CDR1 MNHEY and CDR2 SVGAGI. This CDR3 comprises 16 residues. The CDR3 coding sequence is TGTGCCAGCAGTTACTCCAGGACAGGGGGGACCTACGAGCAGTACGTC. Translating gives CASSYSRTGGTYEQYV.

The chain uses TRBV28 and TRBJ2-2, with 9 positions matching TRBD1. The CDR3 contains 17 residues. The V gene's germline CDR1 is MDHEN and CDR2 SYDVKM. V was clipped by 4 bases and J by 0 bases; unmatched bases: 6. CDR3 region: CASSSPGQGPNTGELFF. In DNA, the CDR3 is TGTGCCAGCAGTTCCCCGGGACAGGGCCCGAACACCGGGGAGCTGTTTTTT.

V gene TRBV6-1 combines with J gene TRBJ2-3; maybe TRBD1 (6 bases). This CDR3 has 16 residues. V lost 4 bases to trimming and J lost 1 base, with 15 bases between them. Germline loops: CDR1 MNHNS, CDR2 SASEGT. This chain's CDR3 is CASSAGQRFGTDTQYF. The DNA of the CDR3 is TGTGCCAGCAGTGCTGGACAGAGATTTGGCACAGATACGCAGTATTTT.

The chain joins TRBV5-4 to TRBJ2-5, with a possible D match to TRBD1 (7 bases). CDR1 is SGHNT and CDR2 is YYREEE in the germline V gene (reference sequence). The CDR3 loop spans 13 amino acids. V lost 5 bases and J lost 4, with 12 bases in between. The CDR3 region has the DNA TGTGCCAGCAGAGCAGGGGGAGGAGAGACCCAGTACTTC. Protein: CASRAGGGETQYF. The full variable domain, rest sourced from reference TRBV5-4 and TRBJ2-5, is ETGVTQSPTHLIKTRGQQVTLRCSSQSGHNTVSWYQQALGQGPQFIFQYYREEENGRGNFPPRFSGLQFPNYSSELNVNALELDDSALYLCASRAGGGETQYFGPGTRLLVL.

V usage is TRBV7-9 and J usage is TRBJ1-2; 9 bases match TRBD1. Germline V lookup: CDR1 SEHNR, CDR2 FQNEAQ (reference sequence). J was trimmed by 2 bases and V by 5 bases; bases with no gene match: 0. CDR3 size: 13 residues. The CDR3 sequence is CASSGTGNYGYTF. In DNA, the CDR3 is TGTGCCAGCAGCGGGACAGGGAACTATGGCTACACCTTC.

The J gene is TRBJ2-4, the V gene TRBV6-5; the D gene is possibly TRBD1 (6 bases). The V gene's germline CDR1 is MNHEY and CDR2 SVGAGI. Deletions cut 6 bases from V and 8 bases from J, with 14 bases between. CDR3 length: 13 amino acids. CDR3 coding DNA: TGTGCCAGCAGAGCGACAGGTCTGGACATTCAGTACTTC. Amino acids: CASRATGLDIQYF.

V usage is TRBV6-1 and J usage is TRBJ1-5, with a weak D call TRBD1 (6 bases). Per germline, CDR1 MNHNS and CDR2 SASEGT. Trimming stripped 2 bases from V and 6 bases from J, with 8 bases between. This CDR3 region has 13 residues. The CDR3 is CASSENRAQPQHF. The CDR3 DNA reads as TGTGCCAGCAGTGAAAACAGGGCTCAGCCCCAGCATTTT.

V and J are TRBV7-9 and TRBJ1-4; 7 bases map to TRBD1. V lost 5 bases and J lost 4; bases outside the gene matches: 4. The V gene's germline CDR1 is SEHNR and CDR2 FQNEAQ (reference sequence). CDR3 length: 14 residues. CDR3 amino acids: CASSLRGLNEKLFF. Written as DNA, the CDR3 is TGTGCCAGCAGCCTGAGGGGGCTTAATGAAAAACTGTTTTTT.

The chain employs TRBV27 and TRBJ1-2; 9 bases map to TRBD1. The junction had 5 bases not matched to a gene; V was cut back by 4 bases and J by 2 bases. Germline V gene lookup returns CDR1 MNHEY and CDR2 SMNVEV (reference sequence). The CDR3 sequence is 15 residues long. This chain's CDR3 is CASSSLDRGNYGYTF. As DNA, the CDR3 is TGTGCCAGCAGTTCCCTGGACAGGGGAAACTATGGCTACACCTTC.